This passage covers 23 T cell receptor beta chains from one sample sequenced in a study of cytomegalovirus exposure and HLA in healthy donors. The PCR was carried out with 60 Vbeta primers and 13 Jbeta primers. Only in-frame clones appear in the TCRdb table, and some are missing; sequencing was by immunoSEQ multiplex PCR. The table records about 89,000 clones, less than 80% of them present only once. The sequenced sample was PBMCs. These receptors were collected from a man aged 25 to 45 in good health and CMV-seronegative.

This rearrangement joins TRBV9 to TRBJ2-2; 8 bases map to TRBD1. V shed 3 bases, J shed 4 bases, and the junction held 2 bases outside the gene matches. The CDR3 is 14 residues long. In germline, CDR1 is SGDLS, CDR2 YYNGEE. The CDR3 DNA reads TGTGCCAGCAGCGATGGGACAGGCACCGGGGAGCTGTTTTTT. Its protein is CASSDGTGTGELFF. Together with reference TRBV9 and TRBJ2-2, the CDR3 gives the full variable domain: DSGVTQTPKHLITATGQRVTLRCSPRSGDLSVYWYQQSLDQGLQFLIQYYNGEERAKGNILERFSAQQFPDLHSELNLSSLELGDSALYFCASSDGTGTGELFFGEGSRLTVL.

This clone occurred once. V usage is TRBV7-2 and J usage is TRBJ1-3, with D possibly being TRBD1 (6 bases). The germline gives CDR1 SGHTA, CDR2 FQGNSA. The V and J ends lost 5 bases and 0 bases respectively, with 14 bases between them. This CDR3 spans 16 amino acids. The CDR3 spells CASSLYRVSSGNTIYF. CDR3 nucleotide sequence: TGTGCCAGCAGCCTTTACAGGGTATCCTCTGGAAACACCATATATTTT.

The CDR3 bases are TGTGCCACCCTTCAGTCGAGGCTCATGAACACTGAAGCTTTCTTT. It specifies CATLQSRLMNTEAFF. This chain connects TRBV6-5 to TRBJ1-1; D unclear. V was clipped by 10 bases and J by 0 bases, with 18 bases between them. Germline CDR1 is MNHEY and CDR2 is SVGAGI. The CDR3 has 15 residues.

V gene TRBV19 combines with J gene TRBJ2-3; the D gene is possibly TRBD2 (6 bases). Per the germline V gene, CDR1 is LNHDA and CDR2 is SQIVND (reference sequence). The length of the CDR3 is 18 residues. V shed 0 bases and J shed 0 bases, with 16 bases lying between them. CDR3 nucleotide sequence: TGTGCCAGTAGTATAGACGGCGGCCGGGGGTTTAGCACAGATACGCAGTATTTT. Its protein product is CASSIDGGRGFSTDTQYF.

The chain is built from TRBV5-4 and TRBJ1-2; 12 positions agree with TRBD1. Germline-derived CDR1 and CDR2 are SGHNT and YYREEE (reference sequence). With V trimmed by 2 bases and J by 3 bases, 11 bases remained unmatched. This CDR3 is built from 18 residues. The CDR3 coding sequence is TGTGCCAGCAGCTTTATCATGGGGACAGGGGGCGCGGACTATGGCTACACCTTC. Translating gives CASSFIMGTGGADYGYTF. Based on the CDR3 plus reference TRBV5-4 and TRBJ1-2, the full variable domain is ETGVTQSPTHLIKTRGQQVTLRCSSQSGHNTVSWYQQALGQGPQFIFQYYREEENGRGNFPPRFSGLQFPNYSSELNVNALELDDSALYLCASSFIMGTGGADYGYTFGSGTRLTVV.

The chain's CDR3 is CASQRGAGADTQYF. The CDR3 nucleotides are TGTGCCTCCCAGCGGGGGGCGGGAGCAGATACGCAGTATTTT. The rearrangement joins TRBV6-5 to TRBJ2-3; 9 bases agree with TRBD2. The CDR3 extends over 14 amino acids. Germline assignment: CDR1 MNHEY and CDR2 SVGAGI. V gave up 11 bases and J gave up 4 bases; unmatched junction bases: 10.

The gene calls are TRBV7-2 and TRBJ1-4, with 9 bases identical to TRBD1. The CDR3 sequence is 15 residues long. The germline CDR1 and CDR2 sequences are SGHTA and FQGNSA. V lost 5 bases and J lost 8; bases outside the gene matches: 9. The CDR3 reads CASSTGQGSREKLFF. As DNA, the CDR3 is TGTGCCAGCAGCACCGGACAGGGGTCGAGGGAAAAACTGTTTTTT.

V and J are TRBV10-3 and TRBJ1-4; no firm D call. CDR3 size: 12 residues. Germline CDR1 ENHRY, CDR2 SYGVKD. Trimming removed 2 bases from V and 7 bases from J, with 5 bases in between. The CDR3 protein is CAISETPEKLFF. CDR3 nucleotides: TGTGCCATCAGTGAGACACCTGAAAAACTGTTTTTT.

The V and J genes are TRBV10-3 and TRBJ1-1, with TRBD1 as a possible D gene (5 bases). CDR1 and CDR2 from the germline V gene are ENHRY and SYGVKD. The CDR3 covers 14 residues. V was trimmed by 3 bases and J by 4 bases, leaving 12 bases between them. CDR3 amino acids: CAISDKVGGTEAFF. In DNA, the CDR3 is TGTGCCATCAGTGACAAGGTGGGGGGCACTGAAGCTTTCTTT.

V gene TRBV4-3 combines with J gene TRBJ2-5; 11 bases are a match to TRBD2. With V trimmed by 1 base and J by 5 bases, 6 bases remained unmatched. The CDR3 is 16 amino acids. Germline CDR1 reads LGHNA; CDR2 reads YSLEER. The CDR3 protein is CASSQGIAGGLETQYF. Here the CDR3 DNA reads TGCGCCAGCAGCCAAGGAATAGCGGGGGGGCTGGAGACCCAGTACTTC.

A word on this clone: Other DNA sequences in this sample translate to the same CDR3. The chain is built from TRBV6-4 and TRBJ2-1, with a tentative D call TRBD2 (6 bases). This CDR3 spans 15 amino acids. Germline loops: CDR1 MRHNA, CDR2 SNTAGT. V lost 0 bases to trimming and J lost 0 bases, with 6 bases between them. CDR3 nucleotides: TGTGCCAGCAGTGACTCTAGCGGCTCCTACAATGAGCAGTTCTTC. Residues: CASSDSSGSYNEQFF.

The chain uses TRBV7-9 and TRBJ1-4; D not resolved. This CDR3 is built from 16 residues. With 1 base removed from V and 7 bases from J, the gap between germline ends came to 16 bases. Germline CDR1 reads SEHNR; CDR2 reads FQNEAQ (reference sequence). The CDR3 protein is CASSLVLGGGSEKLFF. The CDR3 DNA reads TGTGCCAGCAGCTTAGTACTCGGCGGTGGTAGTGAAAAACTGTTTTTT.

This clone has only a few counts. The gene calls are TRBV27 and TRBJ2-5; 7 bases match TRBD1. With 5 bases clipped from V and 9 bases from J, the junction kept 15 bases outside the gene matches. CDR3 length: 15 residues. CDR1 MNHEY and CDR2 SMNVEV come from the germline V gene (reference sequence). The CDR3 nucleotides are TGTGCCAGCAGTACCCGAATAGGGGGCGCCGACGCCCAGTACTTC. Protein sequence: CASSTRIGGADAQYF.

The chain employs TRBV30 and TRBJ1-6; a weak D match, TRBD1 (6 bases). Trimming pared 6 bases from V and 8 bases from J, leaving 17 bases between. The CDR3 is made up of 14 amino acids. Germline-derived CDR1 and CDR2 are GTSNPN and SVGIG (reference sequence). The CDR3 nucleotides read TGTGCCTGTTCCCCAGGGGTTGGTGATTCACCCCTCCACTTT. It specifies CACSPGVGDSPLHF.

This clone turned up a few times. The gene calls are TRBV5-1 and TRBJ1-4; 8 nucleotides match TRBD1. Unmatched junction bases numbered 6, after V lost 0 bases and J lost 8 bases. CDR1 and CDR2 from the germline V gene are SGHRS and YFSETQ. The CDR3 loop spans 15 amino acids. CDR3 sequence: CASSLGTGSGEKLFF. CDR3 in DNA: TGCGCCAGCAGCTTGGGGACAGGGAGTGGCGAAAAACTGTTTTTT. The variable domain in full, with the rest retrieved from reference TRBV5-1 and TRBJ1-4, is KAGVTQTPRYLIKTRGQQVTLSCSPISGHRSVSWYQQTPGQGLQFLFEYFSETQRNKGNFPGRFSGRQFSNSRSEMNVSTLELGDSALYLCASSLGTGSGEKLFFGSGTQLSVL.

The sample holds a few counts of this clone. The chain is built from TRBV9 and TRBJ2-1; TRBD1 might be the D (7 bases). The CDR3 is 14 residues long. Germline V gene lookup returns CDR1 SGDLS and CDR2 YYNGEE. Trimming took off 3 bases at V and 5 bases at J, with 12 bases between the two ends. The CDR3, as DNA: TGTGCCAGCAGCGCCTCAGGGGGGCACAATGAGCAGTTCTTC. It specifies CASSASGGHNEQFF.

This clone was observed once. CDR3 region: CASRSGTAKAFF. CDR3 nucleotide sequence: TGTGCCAGCAGGTCCGGGACAGCAAAAGCTTTCTTT. This sequence joins TRBV6-6 and TRBJ1-1; 7 bases agree with TRBD1. This CDR3 spans 12 amino acids. V dropped 6 bases and J dropped 9; count of bases not matched to a gene: 7. The germline V gene encodes CDR1 MNHNY and CDR2 SVGAGI (reference sequence).

A few counts support this clone. Here the CDR3 DNA reads TGTGCCAGCAGTGATTTAACAGGTGCATATCAGCCCCAGCATTTT. Its translation: CASSDLTGAYQPQHF. The chain has TRBV6-1 and TRBJ1-5, with a tentative D call TRBD1 (5 bases). This CDR3 has 15 amino acids. V lost 3 bases, J lost 5 bases, and 14 bases lay in between. Germline CDR1 reads MNHNS; CDR2 reads SASEGT.

This clone was seen only a few times. The chain is built from TRBV6-1 and TRBJ1-2, with a possible D match to TRBD1 (5 bases). CDR1 MNHNS and CDR2 SASEGT come from the germline V gene. The germline V and J ends were trimmed by 0 bases and 6 bases, with 8 bases remaining between them. The length of the CDR3 is 13 residues. The CDR3 here is CASSEASGNGYTF. CDR3 DNA: TGTGCCAGCAGTGAAGCGTCAGGGAATGGCTACACCTTC.

This rearrangement joins TRBV7-9 to TRBJ1-4; 7 nucleotides line up with TRBD1. J gave up 14 bases and V 5 bases, and 17 bases lay outside the gene matches. This CDR3 region has 15 residues. Germline lookup yields CDR1 SEHNR and CDR2 FQNEAQ (reference sequence). The CDR3 protein is CASSQTGQPEGGLFF. CDR3 DNA: TGTGCCAGCAGCCAAACGGGACAGCCCGAAGGGGGTCTGTTTTTT. The variable domain in full, completed from reference TRBV7-9 and TRBJ1-4, reads DTGVSQNPRHKITKRGQNVTFRCDPISEHNRLYWYRQTLGQGPEFLTYFQNEAQLEKSRLLSDRFSAERPKGSFSTLEIQRTEQGDSAMYLCASSQTGQPEGGLFFGSGTQLSVL.

This clone was seen only once. The chain couples TRBV6-1 to TRBJ2-4, with 9 bases aligning to TRBD1. Trimming took 3 bases from V and 5 from J; bases not matched to a gene: 8. Germline V CDR1 and CDR2: MNHNS, SASEGT. The CDR3 has 16 amino acids. The CDR3 protein is CASSEGLQGAQNIQYF. DNA for the CDR3: TGTGCCAGCAGTGAGGGCCTACAGGGGGCGCAAAACATTCAGTACTTC.

The chain couples TRBV27 to TRBJ1-2; D is possibly TRBD1 (6 bases). The CDR3 contains 16 residues. CDR1 MNHEY and CDR2 SMNVEV come from the germline V gene (reference sequence). Trimming shortened V by 1 base and J by 3 bases, and 15 bases separated the two germline ends. The chain's CDR3 is CASSLWAGTNDYGYTF. The CDR3 nucleotides read TGTGCCAGCAGTTTATGGGCAGGGACAAACGACTATGGCTACACCTTC.

The V call is TRBV28, the J call TRBJ1-5; D is perhaps TRBD1 (6 bases). V gave up 7 bases and J gave up 4 bases, with 20 bases separating them. CDR3 length: 16 amino acids. Germline CDR1 MDHEN, CDR2 SYDVKM. This CDR3 reads CASTPLDSPANQPQHF. In DNA form, the CDR3 reads TGTGCCAGCACCCCCCTGGACAGTCCAGCGAATCAGCCCCAGCATTTT.